Below, 32 T cell receptor beta chains from the same sample are listed, as sequenced in a study of T cell responses to AZD1222 COVID-19 vaccine. The table came from immunoSEQ multiplex PCR; TCRdb's copy has only in-frame clones and leaves some out. This sample carries fewer than 150,000 clones, roughly 90% of them seen once, and the ten largest clones take 1.5% to 2%. The sequencing used peripheral blood, collected 28 days after the second AZD1222 dose. These receptors came from an adult who received the AZD1222 COVID-19 vaccine.

The V and J genes are TRBV30 and TRBJ1-1; 8 nucleotides line up with TRBD1. J was trimmed by 0 bases and V by 4 bases; bases with no gene match: 13. This CDR3 comprises 17 residues. Per germline, CDR1 GTSNPN and CDR2 SVGIG (reference sequence). CDR3 in amino acids: CAWNNPGTGGMNTEAFF. CDR3 bases: TGTGCCTGGAACAACCCCGGGACAGGTGGTATGAACACTGAAGCTTTCTTT.

This clone has a handful of counts. CDR3 DNA: TGCGCCAGCAGCTTGGACCCCAGCCGCTCCTATAATTCACCCCTCCACTTT. Translation gives CASSLDPSRSYNSPLHF. The chain has TRBV5-1 and TRBJ1-6, with D unresolved. Per the germline V gene, CDR1 is SGHRS and CDR2 is YFSETQ. There are 17 residues in the CDR3. V lost 0 bases and J 0 bases, leaving 10 bases between the germline ends.

This clone was counted only a few times. This chain connects TRBV19 to TRBJ2-2; D unclear. With 3 bases removed from V and 0 bases from J, the gap between germline ends came to 5 bases. The CDR3 has 14 amino acids. Germline CDR1 reads LNHDA; CDR2 reads SQIVND (reference sequence). CDR3 residues: CASSMIPNTGELFF. The CDR3 DNA follows: TGTGCCAGTAGTATGATACCGAACACCGGGGAGCTGTTTTTT.

The chain uses TRBV5-1 and TRBJ2-1, with 14 bases identical to TRBD2. The V segment lost 2 bases and the J segment 6 bases; nucleotides outside the gene matches: 1. CDR1 and CDR2 (germline): SGHRS, YFSETQ. The CDR3 has 15 residues. CDR3 protein: CASSFGLAGGNEQFF. The CDR3 DNA sequence: TGCGCCAGCAGCTTCGGACTAGCGGGAGGCAATGAGCAGTTCTTC.

This rearrangement joins TRBV7-8 to TRBJ2-3; a possible D gene is TRBD1 (6 bases). V lost 5 bases, J lost 15 bases, and 18 bases lay in between. Germline V gene sequence: CDR1 SGHVS, CDR2 FQNEAQ. The CDR3 runs to 12 residues. The CDR3, as DNA: TGTGCCAGCAGCCTACGGGACACCAGCGTATATTTT. Translating gives CASSLRDTSVYF.

The V call is TRBV2, the J call TRBJ2-3; D uncertain. The CDR3 loop spans 18 amino acids. Trimming pared 2 bases from V and 0 bases from J, leaving 18 bases between. Per the germline V gene, CDR1 is SNHLY and CDR2 is FYNNEI. This CDR3 reads CASSEPTYYSTSTDTQYF. The CDR3 DNA follows: TGTGCCAGCAGTGAACCCACCTACTATTCCACTAGCACAGATACGCAGTATTTT.

The chain has TRBV7-9 and TRBJ1-5; 8 bases line up with TRBD1. The CDR3 covers 12 residues. Trimming removed 10 bases from V and 5 bases from J; junction bases left unmatched: 4. The germline V gene encodes CDR1 SEHNR and CDR2 FQNEAQ (reference sequence). CDR3 DNA sequence: TGTGCCAATCGACAGGGGCATCAGCCCCAGCATTTT. Protein: CANRQGHQPQHF. The variable domain in full, with the rest retrieved from reference TRBV7-9 and TRBJ1-5, is DTGVSQNPRHKITKRGQNVTFRCDPISEHNRLYWYRQTLGQGPEFLTYFQNEAQLEKSRLLSDRFSAERPKGSFSTLEIQRTEQGDSAMYLCANRQGHQPQHFGDGTRLSIL.

The rearrangement joins TRBV24-1 to TRBJ2-2; no firm D call. The V and J ends lost 2 bases and 4 bases respectively, with 7 bases between them. The germline CDR1 and CDR2 sequences are KGHDR and SFDVKD. The CDR3 contains 14 residues. This chain's CDR3 is CATSDWGTTGELFF. CDR3 in DNA: TGTGCCACCAGTGATTGGGGTACCACCGGGGAGCTGTTTTTT.

This clone was recorded once. The genes are TRBV7-6 and TRBJ2-7; 13 bases agree with TRBD2. Germline values: CDR1 SGHVS, CDR2 FNYEAQ. The length of the CDR3 is 18 residues. J was trimmed by 3 bases and V by 0 bases; bases with no gene match: 8. This CDR3 reads CASSLAPRLAGGRYEQYF. The CDR3 DNA follows: TGTGCCAGCAGCTTAGCCCCTCGACTAGCGGGAGGTCGCTACGAGCAGTACTTC.

V and J are TRBV12-3 or TRBV12-4 and TRBJ1-6; 8 nucleotides line up with TRBD1. The CDR3 covers 13 residues. J lost 7 bases, V lost 6 bases, and 2 bases had no gene match. The CDR3 protein is CASRRDRNSPLHF. The CDR3 DNA sequence: TGTGCCAGCAGACGGGACAGGAATTCACCCCTCCACTTT.

The V call is TRBV20-1, the J call TRBJ1-1; D is possibly TRBD1 (5 bases). V was clipped by 6 bases and J by 3 bases, with 8 bases between them. Germline loops: CDR1 DFQATT, CDR2 SNEGSKA (reference sequence). The CDR3 length is 11 residues. The CDR3 coding sequence is TGCAGTGCGATCAGGGACACTGAAGCTTTCTTT. Translating gives CSAIRDTEAFF.

V is TRBV2 and J is TRBJ2-2, with 8 bases identical to TRBD1. The length of the CDR3 is 16 residues. Germline lookup yields CDR1 SNHLY and CDR2 FYNNEI. The ends lost 6 bases at V and 7 bases at J; junction bases unmatched: 13. CDR3 sequence (DNA): TGTGCCAGCAGCGAGACTCCAGGGGGCTGGGGCGGGGAGCTGTTTTTT. It encodes CASSETPGGWGGELFF.

The CDR3 spells CASSQSRGTAYEQYF. In nucleotides, the CDR3 is TGCGCCAGCAGTCAATCGAGGGGGACAGCTTACGAGCAGTACTTC. This rearrangement joins TRBV23-1 to TRBJ2-7, with 7 bases that match TRBD1. TRBV23-1 is an ORF, and what it does is uncertain. With V trimmed by 0 bases and J by 4 bases, 6 bases remained unmatched. This CDR3 is 15 amino acids long.

The chain joins TRBV3-1 (or the pseudogene TRBV3-2) to TRBJ2-2; 9 positions match TRBD2. This CDR3 contains 15 residues. The germline V gene encodes CDR1 LGHDT and CDR2 YNNKEL (reference sequence). The V gene end was trimmed by 4 bases and the J gene end by 5 bases; junction bases not matched to a gene: 5. CDR3 amino acids: CASSRREGWTGELFF. DNA of the CDR3: TGTGCCAGCAGCCGGCGGGAGGGCTGGACCGGGGAGCTGTTTTTT.

The chain recombines TRBV12-3 or TRBV12-4 with TRBJ2-7; D is ambiguous. V lost 5 bases and J lost 3, with 8 bases in between. The CDR3 loop spans 12 amino acids. CDR3 nucleotide sequence: TGTGCCAGCAGTCCTAATTTCTACGAGCAGTACTTC. Protein sequence: CASSPNFYEQYF.

This clone has only a few counts. The rearrangement uses TRBV4-1 and TRBJ1-2, with 8 bases aligning to TRBD1. Looked up from germline, CDR1 is MGHRA and CDR2 is YSYEKL. The V and J ends lost 4 bases and 4 bases, in that order; junction bases with no gene match: 8. The CDR3 contains 15 residues. The CDR3, as DNA: TGCGCCAGCAGCCCCTCGACAGGGACAGGCTATGGCTACACCTTC. It encodes CASSPSTGTGYGYTF.

This clone was detected only once. V gene TRBV27 combines with J gene TRBJ1-3; D remains ambiguous. The V gene's germline CDR1 is MNHEY and CDR2 SMNVEV (reference sequence). This CDR3 is 15 amino acids long. V was cut by 5 bases and J by 0 bases, with 11 bases left in between. CDR3 protein: CASSPFRPSGNTIYF. CDR3 nucleotides: TGTGCCAGCAGTCCTTTTCGGCCCTCTGGAAACACCATATATTTT.

The chain is built from TRBV6-5 and TRBJ1-3; D is unclear. The CDR3 has 15 residues. V lost 6 bases to trimming and J lost 1 base, with 13 bases between them. Germline CDR1 reads MNHEY; CDR2 reads SVGAGI. The DNA of the CDR3 is TGTGCCAGCAGACTCACCTTTCTATCTGGAAACACCATATATTTT. This translates into CASRLTFLSGNTIYF.

Regarding this clone: The same CDR3 also results from other DNA sequences found in this sample. The chain recombines TRBV3-1 (or the pseudogene TRBV3-2) with TRBJ1-1, with no clear D. V dropped 1 base and J dropped 5 bases, with 5 bases sitting between them. The CDR3 runs 12 residues. CDR1 is LGHDT, CDR2 YNNKEL, per germline (reference sequence). For the CDR3, the DNA is TGTGCCAGCAGCCAAGGAGGGACTGAAGCTTTCTTT. The encoded protein is CASSQGGTEAFF.

J is TRBJ1-5 and V is TRBV5-1; TRBD1 agrees at 9 bases. In germline, CDR1 is SGHRS, CDR2 YFSETQ. CDR3 length: 15 amino acids. The V gene end was trimmed by 5 bases and the J gene end by 3 bases; junction bases not matched to a gene: 6. CDR3 in amino acids: CASRTGQGTNQPQHF. The CDR3, as DNA: TGCGCCAGCAGGACAGGACAGGGGACCAATCAGCCCCAGCATTTT.

The V gene is TRBV7-9, the J gene TRBJ1-3; no firm D call. This CDR3 is 12 amino acids long. Germline CDR1 SEHNR, CDR2 FQNEAQ (reference sequence). Trimming stripped 9 bases from V and 3 bases from J, with 9 bases between. CDR3 amino acids: CASRPGGNTIYF. CDR3 DNA sequence: TGTGCCAGTCGGCCGGGTGGAAACACCATATATTTT.

The chain has TRBV28 and TRBJ2-1; 7 bases map to TRBD2. This CDR3 region has 16 residues. Trimming cost V 5 bases and J 8 bases; bases outside gene matches: 15. Looked up from germline, CDR1 is MDHEN and CDR2 is SYDVKM. CDR3 protein: CASSLISSGHRDEQFF. Here the CDR3 DNA reads TGTGCCAGCAGTCTTATCTCTAGCGGCCACCGGGATGAGCAGTTCTTC.

The CDR3 DNA reads TGTGCCAGCAGCTTGGCGGGAGCGGGTCCCCCGAACACCGGGGAGCTGTTTTTT. It encodes CASSLAGAGPPNTGELFF. The chain links TRBV5-4 to TRBJ2-2; D possibly corresponds to TRBD2 (6 bases). Germline V gene sequence: CDR1 SGHNT, CDR2 YYREEE (reference sequence). This CDR3 contains 18 residues. V was shortened by 0 bases and J by 0 bases, with 15 bases between the two germline ends.

The chain recombines TRBV7-2 with TRBJ2-7, with 9 bases aligning to TRBD1. Per germline, CDR1 SGHTA and CDR2 FQGNSA. This CDR3 region has 15 residues. J gave up 0 bases and V 5 bases, and 5 bases lay outside the gene matches. CDR3 region: CASSARTGVSYEQYF. CDR3 DNA: TGTGCCAGCAGCGCTCGGACAGGGGTCTCCTACGAGCAGTACTTC.

The rearrangement links TRBV10-3 to TRBJ1-1; unclear D gene. V lost 6 bases, J lost 4 bases, and 12 bases lay in between. Germline loops: CDR1 ENHRY, CDR2 SYGVKD. The CDR3 is made up of 13 amino acids. Here the CDR3 reads CAIRGSESTEAFF. DNA of the CDR3: TGTGCCATCAGGGGGTCCGAGTCCACTGAAGCTTTCTTT.

This chain uses TRBV9 with TRBJ1-3; no clear D gene. Germline CDR1 reads SGDLS; CDR2 reads YYNGEE. The V and J ends lost 0 bases and 0 bases respectively, with 4 bases between them. CDR3 length equals 14 residues. The CDR3 DNA is TGTGCCAGCAGCGTAGGACACTCTGGAAACACCATATATTTT. Translation gives CASSVGHSGNTIYF.

The chain recombines TRBV6-5 with TRBJ2-3; 10 bases match TRBD1. Germline CDR1 reads MNHEY; CDR2 reads SVGAGI. With 5 bases clipped from V and 5 bases from J, the junction kept 7 bases outside the gene matches. This CDR3 is 15 amino acids long. The CDR3 spells CASSRRDRGEDTQYF. Written as DNA, the CDR3 is TGTGCCAGCAGTCGCCGGGACAGGGGAGAAGATACGCAGTATTTT.

The rearrangement uses TRBV5-1 and TRBJ1-1; D may be TRBD1 (6 bases). The ends were cut back, 3 bases at V and 0 bases at J, with 9 bases in the middle. Per germline, CDR1 SGHRS and CDR2 YFSETQ. The length of the CDR3 is 14 residues. CDR3 coding DNA: TGCGCCAGCAGCTCCGGGGACATGAACACTGAAGCTTTCTTT. This encodes CASSSGDMNTEAFF.

The gene calls are TRBV7-2 and TRBJ2-4, with D possibly matching TRBD2 (5 bases). CDR1 SGHTA and CDR2 FQGNSA come from the germline V gene. V lost 3 bases and J 7 bases, leaving 10 bases between the germline ends. This CDR3 contains 13 residues. CDR3 nucleotide sequence: TGTGCCAGCAGCTTCTCACTAGAGAACATTCAGTACTTC. It is translated as CASSFSLENIQYF.

CDR3: CSASDEYSNQPQHF. CDR3 coding DNA: TGCAGTGCTAGTGACGAATATAGCAATCAGCCCCAGCATTTT. This chain connects TRBV20-1 to TRBJ1-5, with unresolved D. CDR1 is DFQATT, CDR2 SNEGSKA, per germline (reference sequence). The CDR3 runs 14 residues. V lost 3 bases and J 0 bases, leaving 9 bases between the germline ends.

The rearrangement links TRBV5-5 to TRBJ1-2; TRBD1 agrees at 8 bases. CDR1 SGHKS and CDR2 YYEKEE come from the germline V gene (reference sequence). J was trimmed by 4 bases and V by 0 bases; bases with no gene match: 5. This CDR3 spans 15 amino acids. The CDR3 here is CASSLVAGGGYGYTF. The CDR3 bases are TGTGCCAGCAGCTTGGTGGCAGGGGGCGGCTATGGCTACACCTTC.

The chain combines TRBV10-3 with TRBJ2-1; 13 positions agree with TRBD2. CDR3 length: 18 residues. Per the germline V gene, CDR1 is ENHRY and CDR2 is SYGVKD. Trimming removed 6 bases from V and 3 bases from J; junction bases left unmatched: 11. The chain's CDR3 is CAISGTSGRASNYNEQFF. As DNA, the CDR3 is TGTGCCATCAGCGGTACTAGCGGGAGGGCCAGTAACTACAATGAGCAGTTCTTC.